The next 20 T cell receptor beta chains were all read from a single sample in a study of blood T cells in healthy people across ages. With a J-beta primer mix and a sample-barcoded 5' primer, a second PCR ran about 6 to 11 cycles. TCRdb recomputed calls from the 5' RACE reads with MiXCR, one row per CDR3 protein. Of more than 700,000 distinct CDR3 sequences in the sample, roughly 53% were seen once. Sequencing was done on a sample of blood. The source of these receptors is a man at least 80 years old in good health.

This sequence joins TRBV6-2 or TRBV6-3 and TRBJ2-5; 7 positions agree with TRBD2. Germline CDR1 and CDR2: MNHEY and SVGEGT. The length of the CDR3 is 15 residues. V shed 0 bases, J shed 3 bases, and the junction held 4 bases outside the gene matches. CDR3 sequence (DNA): TGTGCCAGCAGTTACTCGGGAGCGGGGAAAGAGACCCAGTACTTC. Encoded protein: CASSYSGAGKETQYF.

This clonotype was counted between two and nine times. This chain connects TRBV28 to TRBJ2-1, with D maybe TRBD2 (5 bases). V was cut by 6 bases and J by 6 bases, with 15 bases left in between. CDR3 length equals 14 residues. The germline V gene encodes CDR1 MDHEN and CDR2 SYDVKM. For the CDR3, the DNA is TGTGCCAGCAGAACCTTAGGGCTAGCCAATGAGCAGTTCTTC. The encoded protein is CASRTLGLANEQFF.

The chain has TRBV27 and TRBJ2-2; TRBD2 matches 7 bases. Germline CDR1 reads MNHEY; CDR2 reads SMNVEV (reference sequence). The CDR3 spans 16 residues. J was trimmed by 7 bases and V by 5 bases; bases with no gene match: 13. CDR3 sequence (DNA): TGTGCCAGCAGTGCCCGCGGAGCGGGGAGCATCGGGGAGCTGTTTTTT. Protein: CASSARGAGSIGELFF.

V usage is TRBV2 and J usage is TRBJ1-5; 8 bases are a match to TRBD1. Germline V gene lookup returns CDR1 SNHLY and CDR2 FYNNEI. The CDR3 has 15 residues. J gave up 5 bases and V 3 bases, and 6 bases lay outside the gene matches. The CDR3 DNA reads TGTGCCAGCAGTGACTCGGCAGGGGGCTATCAGCCCCAGCATTTT. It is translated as CASSDSAGGYQPQHF.

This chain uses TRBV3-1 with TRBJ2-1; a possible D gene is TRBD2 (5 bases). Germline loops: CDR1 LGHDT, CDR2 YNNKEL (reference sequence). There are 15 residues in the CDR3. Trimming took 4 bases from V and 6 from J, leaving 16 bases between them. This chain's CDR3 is CASSPRLGVGNEQFF. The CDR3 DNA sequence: TGTGCCAGCAGCCCCCGTCTGGGAGTGGGCAATGAGCAGTTCTTC.

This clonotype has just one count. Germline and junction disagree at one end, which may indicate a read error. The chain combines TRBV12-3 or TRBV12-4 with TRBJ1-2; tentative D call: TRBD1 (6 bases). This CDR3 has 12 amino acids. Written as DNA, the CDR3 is TGTGCCAGCAGCGACAGGCTCTATGCCTACACCTTC. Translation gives CASSDRLYAYTF.

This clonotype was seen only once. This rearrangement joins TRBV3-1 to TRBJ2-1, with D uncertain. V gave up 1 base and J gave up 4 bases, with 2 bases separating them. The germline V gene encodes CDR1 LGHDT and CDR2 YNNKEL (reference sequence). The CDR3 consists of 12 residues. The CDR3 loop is CASSQVYNEQFF. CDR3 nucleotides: TGTGCCAGCAGCCAAGTGTACAATGAGCAGTTCTTC.

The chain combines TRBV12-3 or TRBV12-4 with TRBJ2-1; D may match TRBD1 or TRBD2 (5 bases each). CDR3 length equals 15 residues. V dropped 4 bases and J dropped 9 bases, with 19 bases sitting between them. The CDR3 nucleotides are TGTGCCAGCAGTTCCGGGGCCGGTCTTTATAGTGAGCAGTTCTTC. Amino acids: CASSSGAGLYSEQFF.

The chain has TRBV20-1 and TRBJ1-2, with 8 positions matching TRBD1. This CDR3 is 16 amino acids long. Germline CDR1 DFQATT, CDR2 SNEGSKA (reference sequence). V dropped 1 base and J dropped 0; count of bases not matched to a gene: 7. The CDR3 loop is CSARGGGGQANYGYTF. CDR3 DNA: TGCAGTGCTAGAGGGGGAGGGGGACAGGCTAACTATGGCTACACCTTC.

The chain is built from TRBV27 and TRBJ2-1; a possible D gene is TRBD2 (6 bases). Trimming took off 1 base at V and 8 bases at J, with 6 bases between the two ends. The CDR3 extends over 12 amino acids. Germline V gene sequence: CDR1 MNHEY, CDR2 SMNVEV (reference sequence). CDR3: CASSLWGDEQFF. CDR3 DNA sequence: TGTGCCAGCAGTTTATGGGGGGATGAGCAGTTCTTC.

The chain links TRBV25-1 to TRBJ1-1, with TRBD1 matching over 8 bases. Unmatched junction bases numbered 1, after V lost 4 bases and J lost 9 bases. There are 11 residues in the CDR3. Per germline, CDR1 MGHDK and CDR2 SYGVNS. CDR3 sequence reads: CASSGDRKAFF. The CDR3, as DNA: TGTGCCAGCAGTGGGGACAGGAAAGCTTTCTTT.

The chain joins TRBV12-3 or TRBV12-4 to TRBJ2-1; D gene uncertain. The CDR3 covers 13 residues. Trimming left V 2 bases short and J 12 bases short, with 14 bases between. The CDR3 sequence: CASSLSEGLRQFF. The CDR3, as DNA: TGTGCCAGCAGTTTATCGGAAGGGCTACGGCAGTTCTTC.

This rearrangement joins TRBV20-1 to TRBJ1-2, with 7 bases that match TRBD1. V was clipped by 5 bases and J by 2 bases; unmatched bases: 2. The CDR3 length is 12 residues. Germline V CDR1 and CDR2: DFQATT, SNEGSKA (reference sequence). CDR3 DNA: TGCAGTGCTGAAGGGGGCAACTATGGCTACACCTTC. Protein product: CSAEGGNYGYTF.

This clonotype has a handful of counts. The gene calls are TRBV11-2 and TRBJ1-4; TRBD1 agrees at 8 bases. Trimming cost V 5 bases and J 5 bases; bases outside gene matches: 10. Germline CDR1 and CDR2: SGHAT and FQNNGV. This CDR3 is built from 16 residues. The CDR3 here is CASSLGTGQGNEKLFF. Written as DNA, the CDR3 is TGTGCCAGCAGCCTCGGGACAGGCCAGGGGAATGAAAAACTGTTTTTT. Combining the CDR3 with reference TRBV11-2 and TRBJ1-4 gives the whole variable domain EAGVAQSPRYKIIEKRQSVAFWCNPISGHATLYWYQQILGQGPKLLIQFQNNGVVDDSQLPKDRFSAERLKGVDSTLKIQPAKLEDSAVYLCASSLGTGQGNEKLFFGSGTQLSVL.

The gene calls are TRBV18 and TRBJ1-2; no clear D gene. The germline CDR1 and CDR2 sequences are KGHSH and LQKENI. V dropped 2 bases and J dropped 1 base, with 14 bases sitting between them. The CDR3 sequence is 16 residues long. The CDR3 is CASSPNPGISNYGYTF. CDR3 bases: TGTGCCAGCTCACCAAATCCGGGAATTAGTAACTATGGCTACACCTTC.

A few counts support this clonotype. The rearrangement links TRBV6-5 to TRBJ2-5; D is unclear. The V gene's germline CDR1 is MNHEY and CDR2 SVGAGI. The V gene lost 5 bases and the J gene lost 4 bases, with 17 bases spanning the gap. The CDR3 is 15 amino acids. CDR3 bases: TGTGCCAGCAGTCCCGATGCGAGCGTTCCAGAGACCCAGTACTTC. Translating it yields CASSPDASVPETQYF.

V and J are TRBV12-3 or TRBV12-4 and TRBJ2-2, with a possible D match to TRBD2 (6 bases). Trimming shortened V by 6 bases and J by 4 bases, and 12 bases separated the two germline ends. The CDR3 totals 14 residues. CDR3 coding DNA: TGTGCCAGCAGAGAAAGGGGAGGCACCGGGGAGCTGTTTTTT. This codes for CASRERGGTGELFF.

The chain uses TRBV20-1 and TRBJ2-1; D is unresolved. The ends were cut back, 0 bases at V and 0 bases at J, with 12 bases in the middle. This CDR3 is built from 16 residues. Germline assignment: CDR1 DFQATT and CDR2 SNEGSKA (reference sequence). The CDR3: CSARDLRQSSYNEQFF. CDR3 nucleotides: TGCAGTGCTAGAGACCTGCGGCAGAGCTCCTACAATGAGCAGTTCTTC.

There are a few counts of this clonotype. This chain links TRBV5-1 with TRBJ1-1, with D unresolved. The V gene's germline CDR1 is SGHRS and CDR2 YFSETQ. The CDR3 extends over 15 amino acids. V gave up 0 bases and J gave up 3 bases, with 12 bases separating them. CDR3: CASSLEPGRDTEAFF. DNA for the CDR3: TGCGCCAGCAGCTTGGAGCCCGGGAGGGACACTGAAGCTTTCTTT.

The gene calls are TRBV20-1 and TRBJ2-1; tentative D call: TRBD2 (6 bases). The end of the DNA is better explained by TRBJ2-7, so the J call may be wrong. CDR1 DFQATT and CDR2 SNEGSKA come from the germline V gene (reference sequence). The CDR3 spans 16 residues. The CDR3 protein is CSASGTGGSGYNEQYF. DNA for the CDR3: TGCAGTGCTAGCGGGACCGGGGGATCGGGCTACAATGAGCAGTACTTC.